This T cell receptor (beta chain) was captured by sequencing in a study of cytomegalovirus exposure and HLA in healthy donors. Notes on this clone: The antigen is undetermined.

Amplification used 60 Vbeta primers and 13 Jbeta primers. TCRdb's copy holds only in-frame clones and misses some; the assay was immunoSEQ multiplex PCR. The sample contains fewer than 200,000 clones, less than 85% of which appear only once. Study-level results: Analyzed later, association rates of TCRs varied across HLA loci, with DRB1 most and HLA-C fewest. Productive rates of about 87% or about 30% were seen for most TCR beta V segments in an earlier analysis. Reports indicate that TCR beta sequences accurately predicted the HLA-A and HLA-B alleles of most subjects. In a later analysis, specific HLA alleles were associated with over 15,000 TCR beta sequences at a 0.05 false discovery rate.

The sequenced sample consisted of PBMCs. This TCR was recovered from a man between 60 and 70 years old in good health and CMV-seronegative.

DNA for the CDR3: TGTGCCAGCAGCACGCCGAGTACTAGCGGGGGTACGGCGGGGGATGAGCAGTTCTTC. As protein: CASSTPSTSGGTAGDEQFF. The chain is built from TRBV2 and TRBJ2-1; 11 bases are a match to TRBD2. Germline V gene sequence: CDR1 SNHLY, CDR2 FYNNEI. V lost 6 bases to trimming and J lost 8 bases; unmatched junction nucleotides: 21. The CDR3 sequence is 19 residues long. Full variable domain (outside the CDR3, taken from reference TRBV2 and TRBJ2-1): EPEVTQTPSHQVTQMGQEVILRCVPISNHLYFYWYRQILGQKVEFLVSFYNNEISEKSEIFDDQFSVERPDGSNFTLKIRSTKLEDSAMYFCASSTPSTSGGTAGDEQFFGPGTRLTVL.